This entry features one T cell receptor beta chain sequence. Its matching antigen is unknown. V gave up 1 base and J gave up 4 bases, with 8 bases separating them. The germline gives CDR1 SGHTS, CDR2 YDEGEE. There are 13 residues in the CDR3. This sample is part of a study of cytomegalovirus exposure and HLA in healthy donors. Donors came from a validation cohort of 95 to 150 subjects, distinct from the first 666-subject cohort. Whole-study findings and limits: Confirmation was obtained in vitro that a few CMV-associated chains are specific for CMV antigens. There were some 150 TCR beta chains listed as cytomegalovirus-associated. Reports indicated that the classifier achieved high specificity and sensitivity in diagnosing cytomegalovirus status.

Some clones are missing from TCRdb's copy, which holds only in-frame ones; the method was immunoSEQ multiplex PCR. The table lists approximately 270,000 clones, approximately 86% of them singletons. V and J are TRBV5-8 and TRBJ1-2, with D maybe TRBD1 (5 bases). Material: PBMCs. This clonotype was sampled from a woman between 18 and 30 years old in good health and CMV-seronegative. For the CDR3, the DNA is TGTGCCAGCAGCTTGCGCAGGGTCTATGGCTACACCTTC. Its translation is CASSLRRVYGYTF.